Included here is one T cell receptor beta chain sequence, with context. Sequencing was performed with immunoSEQ multiplex PCR; in TCRdb, only in-frame clones are kept and a portion is missing. The sample consists of some 230,000 clones, 80% to 90% of them appearing once. The germline gives CDR1 LNHDA, CDR2 SQIVND (reference sequence). Germline trimming cut 4 bases from V and 8 bases from J; bases unmatched to any gene: 7. The CDR3 covers 13 residues. The source of the sample is a study of blood T cell repertoires in COVID-19. Everyone who took part was about 18 to 90 years old, and they came from about 25 US areas. Participants' own reports of clinical history determined their cohort assignment.

This sequence was found in a woman between 18 and 29 years old in a cohort exposed to, infected with or recovered from COVID-19 (not recorded which). This rearrangement joins TRBV19 to TRBJ1-2; TRBD1 aligns across 7 bases. The sequenced sample was PBMCs or T cells enriched from blood (not recorded which). The CDR3 spells CASSKEGAQGYTF. CDR3 DNA: TGTGCCAGTAGTAAGGAGGGGGCGCAGGGCTACACCTTC.